What follows describes a single T cell receptor (beta chain). The target antigen is unknown. The sequenced fragment ends 3 residues before the CDR3 boundary, so the rest is inferred from the germline J gene. This entry is derived from a study of T cell clonality in common variable immunodeficiency. Notes on the study in general: Fewer deletions and N-nucleotide insertions were reportedly seen in common variable immunodeficiency TCR beta sequences.

CVID subjects were neither ill nor on immunomodulatory or immunosuppressive medication at sampling. In germline, CDR1 is SGHDT, CDR2 YYEEEE. CDR3 size: 14 residues. V lost 4 bases and J lost 0; bases outside the gene matches: 0. Libraries were prepared by immunoSEQ multiplex PCR; TCRdb keeps only in-frame clonotypes and omits some of them. Singletons are absent from the sample, which has about 32,000 clones. The origin of this receptor is a human donor with common variable immunodeficiency. The chain recombines TRBV5-6 with TRBJ2-7; TRBD1 aligns across 11 bases. Sequenced sample: peripheral blood mononuclear cells. CDR3 residues: CASSGTGGSYEQYF. The sequenced part of the CDR3 DNA is TGTGCCAGCAGCGGGACAGGGGGCTCCTACGAG.